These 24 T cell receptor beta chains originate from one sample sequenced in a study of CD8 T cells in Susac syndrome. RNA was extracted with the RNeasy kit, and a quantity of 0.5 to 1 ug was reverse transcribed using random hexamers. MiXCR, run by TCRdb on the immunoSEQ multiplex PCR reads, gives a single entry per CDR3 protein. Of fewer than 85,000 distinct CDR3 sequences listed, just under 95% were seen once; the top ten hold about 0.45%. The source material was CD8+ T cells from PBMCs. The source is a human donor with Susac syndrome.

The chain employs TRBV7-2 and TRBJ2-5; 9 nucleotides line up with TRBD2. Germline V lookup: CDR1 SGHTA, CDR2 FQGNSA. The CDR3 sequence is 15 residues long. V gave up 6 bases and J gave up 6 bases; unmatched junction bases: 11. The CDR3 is CASSPFAGGPKTQYF. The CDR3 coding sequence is TGTGCCAGCAGTCCTTTTGCGGGAGGGCCGAAGACCCAGTACTTC.

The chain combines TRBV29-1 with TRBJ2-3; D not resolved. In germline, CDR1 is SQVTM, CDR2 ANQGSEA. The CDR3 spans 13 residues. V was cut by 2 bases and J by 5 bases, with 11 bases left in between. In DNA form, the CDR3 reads TGCAGCGTTGAACCCCCCATAGAAGATACGCAGTATTTT. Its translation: CSVEPPIEDTQYF.

The CDR3 loop is CASSQTSGMTDTQYF. The CDR3 coding sequence is TGTGCCAGCAGCCAGACTAGCGGGATGACAGATACGCAGTATTTT. The rearrangement uses TRBV6-5 and TRBJ2-3, with 11 bases that match TRBD2. The CDR3 extends over 15 amino acids. The trim removed 6 bases at V and 3 bases at J, leaving 5 bases unmatched. Germline CDR1 reads MNHEY; CDR2 reads SVGAGI.

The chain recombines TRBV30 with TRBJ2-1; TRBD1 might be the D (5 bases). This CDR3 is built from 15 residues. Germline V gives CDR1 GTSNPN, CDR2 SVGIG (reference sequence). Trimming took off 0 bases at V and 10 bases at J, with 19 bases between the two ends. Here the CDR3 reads CAWSVEAAGSYEQFF. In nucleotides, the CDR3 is TGTGCCTGGAGTGTAGAGGCTGCAGGGTCGTACGAGCAGTTCTTC.

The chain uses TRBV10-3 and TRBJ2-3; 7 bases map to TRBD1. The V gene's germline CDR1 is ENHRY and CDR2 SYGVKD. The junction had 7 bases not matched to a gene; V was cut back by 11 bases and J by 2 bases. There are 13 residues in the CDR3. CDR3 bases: TGTGCCTCAGCCACAGGGGACACAGATACGCAGTATTTT. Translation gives CASATGDTDTQYF.

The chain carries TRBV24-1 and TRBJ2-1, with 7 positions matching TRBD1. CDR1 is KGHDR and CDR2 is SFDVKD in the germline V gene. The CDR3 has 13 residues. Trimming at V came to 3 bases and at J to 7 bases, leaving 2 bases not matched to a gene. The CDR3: CATSDKGANEQFF. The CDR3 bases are TGTGCCACCAGTGATAAGGGGGCGAATGAGCAGTTCTTC.

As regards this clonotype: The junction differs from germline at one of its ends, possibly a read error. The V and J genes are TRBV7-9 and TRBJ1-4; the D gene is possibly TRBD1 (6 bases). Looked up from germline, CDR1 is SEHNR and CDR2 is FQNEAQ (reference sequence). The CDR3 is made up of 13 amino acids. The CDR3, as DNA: TGTGCCAGCAGCACGGTTCTACAGGGTGATCTCGTTTTT. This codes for CASSTVLQGDLVF.

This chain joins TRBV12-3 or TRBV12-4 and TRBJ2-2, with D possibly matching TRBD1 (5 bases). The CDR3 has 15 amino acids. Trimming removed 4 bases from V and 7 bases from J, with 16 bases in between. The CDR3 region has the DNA TGTGCCAGCAGTTCCCCCCCAGGGAATGGCGGGGAGCTGTTTTTT. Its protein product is CASSSPPGNGGELFF.

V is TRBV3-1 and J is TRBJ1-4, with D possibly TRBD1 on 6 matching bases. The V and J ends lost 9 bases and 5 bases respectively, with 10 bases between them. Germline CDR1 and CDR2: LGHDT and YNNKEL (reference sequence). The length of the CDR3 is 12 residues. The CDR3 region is CARGTWNEKLFF. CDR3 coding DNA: TGTGCCAGAGGGACATGGAATGAAAAACTGTTTTTT.

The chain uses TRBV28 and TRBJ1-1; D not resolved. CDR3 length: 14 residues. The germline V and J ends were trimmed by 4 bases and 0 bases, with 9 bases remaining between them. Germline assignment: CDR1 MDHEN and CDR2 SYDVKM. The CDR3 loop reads CASSWPTMNTEAFF. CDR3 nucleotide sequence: TGTGCCAGCAGTTGGCCCACCATGAACACTGAAGCTTTCTTT. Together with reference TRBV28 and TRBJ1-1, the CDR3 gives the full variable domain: DVKVTQSSRYLVKRTGEKVFLECVQDMDHENMFWYRQDPGLGLRLIYFSYDVKMKEKGDIPEGYSVSREKKERFSLILESASTNQTSMYLCASSWPTMNTEAFFGQGTRLTVV.

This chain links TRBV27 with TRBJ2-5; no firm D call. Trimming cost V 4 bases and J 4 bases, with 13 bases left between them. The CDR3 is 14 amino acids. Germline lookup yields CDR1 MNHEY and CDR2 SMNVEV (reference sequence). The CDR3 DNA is TGTGCCAGCAGTTACCGGGCCAAAGGAGAGACCCAGTACTTC. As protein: CASSYRAKGETQYF.

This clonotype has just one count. The CDR3 bases are TGTGCCAGCTCGACTAGCGGGAGCCCATACAATGAGCAGTTCTTC. Its protein product is CASSTSGSPYNEQFF. The chain links TRBV9 to TRBJ2-1; 12 bases are a match to TRBD2. V lost 7 bases and J lost 4; bases outside the gene matches: 6. The CDR3 contains 15 residues. CDR1 is SGDLS and CDR2 is YYNGEE in the germline V gene. The full variable domain, rest sourced from reference TRBV9 and TRBJ2-1, is DSGVTQTPKHLITATGQRVTLRCSPRSGDLSVYWYQQSLDQGLQFLIQYYNGEERAKGNILERFSAQQFPDLHSELNLSSLELGDSALYFCASSTSGSPYNEQFFGPGTRLTVL.

The CDR3 here is CSVGGRGPLLSQFF. The DNA for the CDR3 is TGCAGCGTTGGAGGGAGGGGACCCCTCTTGTCGCAGTTCTTC. The chain employs TRBV29-1 and TRBJ2-1, with TRBD2 identical over 7 bases. The CDR3 is 14 amino acids. The V gene end was trimmed by 4 bases and the J gene end by 12 bases; junction bases not matched to a gene: 15. The V gene's germline CDR1 is SQVTM and CDR2 ANQGSEA.

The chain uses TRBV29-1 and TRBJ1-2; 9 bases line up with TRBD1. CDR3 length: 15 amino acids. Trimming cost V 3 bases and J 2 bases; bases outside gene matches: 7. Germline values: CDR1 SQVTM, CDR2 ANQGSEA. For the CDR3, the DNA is TGCAGCGTTGATGGGGACAGGGCCCGAAACTATGGCTACACCTTC. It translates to CSVDGDRARNYGYTF.

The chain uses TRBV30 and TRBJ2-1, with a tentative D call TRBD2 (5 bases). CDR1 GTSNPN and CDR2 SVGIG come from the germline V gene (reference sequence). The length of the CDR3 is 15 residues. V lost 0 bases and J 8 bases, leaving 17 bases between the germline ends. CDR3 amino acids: CAWSVGSGIEDEQFF. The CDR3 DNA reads TGTGCCTGGAGTGTTGGGAGCGGCATAGAGGATGAGCAGTTCTTC.

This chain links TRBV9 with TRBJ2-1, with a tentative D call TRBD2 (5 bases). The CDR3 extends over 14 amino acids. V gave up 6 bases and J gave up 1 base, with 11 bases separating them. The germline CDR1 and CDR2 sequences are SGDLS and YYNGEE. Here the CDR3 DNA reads TGTGCCAGCACGGCGGGTAGTTCCTACAATGAGCAGTTCTTC. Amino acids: CASTAGSSYNEQFF.

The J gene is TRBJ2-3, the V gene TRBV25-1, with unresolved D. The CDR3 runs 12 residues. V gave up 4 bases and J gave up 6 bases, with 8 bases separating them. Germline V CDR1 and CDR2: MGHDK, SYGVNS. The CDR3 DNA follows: TGTGCCAGCAGTGCGGGTAGTGATACGCAGTATTTT. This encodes CASSAGSDTQYF. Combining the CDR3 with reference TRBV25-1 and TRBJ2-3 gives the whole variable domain EADIYQTPRYLVIGTGKKITLECSQTMGHDKMYWYQQDPGMELHLIHYSYGVNSTEKGDLSSESTVSRIRTEHFPLTLESARPSHTSQYLCASSAGSDTQYFGPGTRLTVL.

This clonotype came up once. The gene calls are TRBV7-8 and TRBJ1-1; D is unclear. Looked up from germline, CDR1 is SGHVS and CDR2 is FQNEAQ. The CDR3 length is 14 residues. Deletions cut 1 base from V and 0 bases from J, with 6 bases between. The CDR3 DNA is TGTGCCAGCAGCTTAGGTCTGATGAACACTGAAGCTTTCTTT. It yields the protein CASSLGLMNTEAFF.

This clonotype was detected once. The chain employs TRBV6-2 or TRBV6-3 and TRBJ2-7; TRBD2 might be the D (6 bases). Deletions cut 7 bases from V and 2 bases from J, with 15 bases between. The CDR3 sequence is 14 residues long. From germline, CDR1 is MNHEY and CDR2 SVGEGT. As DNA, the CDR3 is TGTGCCAGCACCTCGGGGCGGGACGCCTACGAGCAGTACTTC. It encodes CASTSGRDAYEQYF.

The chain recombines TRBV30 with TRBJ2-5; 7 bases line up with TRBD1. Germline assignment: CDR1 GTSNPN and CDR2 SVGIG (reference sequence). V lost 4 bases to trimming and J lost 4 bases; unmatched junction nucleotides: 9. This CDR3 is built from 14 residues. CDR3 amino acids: CAWTTGDGRETQYF. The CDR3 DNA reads TGTGCCTGGACCACAGGGGATGGGCGAGAGACCCAGTACTTC.

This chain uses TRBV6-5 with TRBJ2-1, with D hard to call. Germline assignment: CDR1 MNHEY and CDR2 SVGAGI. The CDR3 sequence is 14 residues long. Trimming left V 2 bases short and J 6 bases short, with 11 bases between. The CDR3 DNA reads TGTGCCAGCAGTTACAATCCCCCTGGCAATGAGCAGTTCTTC. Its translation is CASSYNPPGNEQFF.

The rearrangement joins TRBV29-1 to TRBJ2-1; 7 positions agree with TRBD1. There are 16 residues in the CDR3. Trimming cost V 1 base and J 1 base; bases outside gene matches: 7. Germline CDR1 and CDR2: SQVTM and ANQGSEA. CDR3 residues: CSVEVGGLGSYNEQFF. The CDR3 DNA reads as TGCAGCGTTGAAGTAGGGGGCTTGGGGTCCTACAATGAGCAGTTCTTC.

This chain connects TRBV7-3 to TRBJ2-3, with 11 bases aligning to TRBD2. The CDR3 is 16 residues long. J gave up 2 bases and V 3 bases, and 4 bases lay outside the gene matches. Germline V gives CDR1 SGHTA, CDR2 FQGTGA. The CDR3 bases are TGTGCCAGCAGCTTGTTGACTAGCGGGACCACAGATACGCAGTATTTT. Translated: CASSLLTSGTTDTQYF.

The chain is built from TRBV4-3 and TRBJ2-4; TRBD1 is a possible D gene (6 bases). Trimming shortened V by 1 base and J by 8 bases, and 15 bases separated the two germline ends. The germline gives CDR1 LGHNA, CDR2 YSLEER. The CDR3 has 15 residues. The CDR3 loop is CASSQGTGFVDIQYF. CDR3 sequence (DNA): TGCGCCAGCAGCCAAGGAACAGGGTTTGTGGACATTCAGTACTTC.